These 30 T cell receptor beta chains came from one sample sequenced in a study of shared clonotypes between healthy human individuals. Assay: immunoSEQ multiplex PCR; the TCRdb copy retains only in-frame clones and omits some. In the table there are 2 million to 2.5 million clones, roughly 94% of which are singletons. In the naive CD8 group, cells lacked CD45RO and were positively selected for CCR7, so terminally differentiated effector memory CD45RA+ cells were left out. The specimen sequenced was naive CD8+ T cells sorted from blood. These receptors were obtained from a young man in good health.

The CDR3 sequence: CASSHTENTEAFF. The CDR3 DNA is TGTGCCAGCAGTCATACAGAGAACACTGAAGCTTTCTTT. V usage is TRBV27 and J usage is TRBJ1-1; D ambiguous. Germline assignment: CDR1 MNHEY and CDR2 SMNVEV (reference sequence). This CDR3 is 13 amino acids long. Trimming shortened V by 5 bases and J by 1 base, and 8 bases separated the two germline ends.

Details on this clone: The junction departs from germline at one end; a sequencing error may be responsible. The J gene is TRBJ2-1, the V gene TRBV7-3, with D tentatively TRBD2 (6 bases). Per the germline V gene, CDR1 is SGHTA and CDR2 is FQGTGA. This CDR3 is 16 amino acids long. In nucleotides, the CDR3 is TGTGCCAGCAGCCTAACCCAGGCGGGAACCTACAATGAGCAGTTCTTC. Translated: CASSLTQAGTYNEQFF.

The J gene is TRBJ2-1, the V gene TRBV5-1, with D uncertain. The germline V gene encodes CDR1 SGHRS and CDR2 YFSETQ. The CDR3 length is 14 residues. Trimming took off 2 bases at V and 2 bases at J, with 8 bases between the two ends. The CDR3 reads CASSLLDTYNEQFF. The CDR3 bases are TGCGCCAGCAGCTTATTGGATACCTACAATGAGCAGTTCTTC.

This chain uses TRBV28 with TRBJ2-7; 11 bases map to TRBD1. Germline CDR1 MDHEN, CDR2 SYDVKM. J was trimmed by 3 bases and V by 5 bases; bases with no gene match: 6. The length of the CDR3 is 15 residues. The CDR3 nucleotides read TGTGCCAGCAGTAAATCCGGGACAGGGGGCTACGAGCAGTACTTC. This sequence encodes CASSKSGTGGYEQYF. The variable domain in full, with the rest retrieved from reference TRBV28 and TRBJ2-7, is DVKVTQSSRYLVKRTGEKVFLECVQDMDHENMFWYRQDPGLGLRLIYFSYDVKMKEKGDIPEGYSVSREKKERFSLILESASTNQTSMYLCASSKSGTGGYEQYFGPGTRLTVT.

V is TRBV27 and J is TRBJ2-7; no reliable D call. This CDR3 region has 17 residues. CDR1 is MNHEY and CDR2 is SMNVEV in the germline V gene (reference sequence). V shed 2 bases and J shed 5 bases, with 22 bases lying between them. The CDR3 region has the DNA TGTGCCAGCAGTTTAATTGTAGGTGGCCTAGGGTTCCACGAGCAGTACTTC. It is translated as CASSLIVGGLGFHEQYF.

The gene calls are TRBV29-1 and TRBJ1-2; no definite D call. CDR3 length: 13 amino acids. Germline CDR1 and CDR2: SQVTM and ANQGSEA. Trimming pared 3 bases from V and 4 bases from J, leaving 12 bases between. The CDR3 DNA follows: TGCAGCGTTGAGGATAATCTCTCCTATGGCTACACCTTC. This sequence encodes CSVEDNLSYGYTF.

The chain joins TRBV4-2 to TRBJ1-4; D ambiguous. Germline lookup yields CDR1 LGHNA and CDR2 YNFKEQ. The CDR3 extends over 15 amino acids. Trimming cost V 0 bases and J 3 bases, with 8 bases left between them. CDR3 in DNA: TGTGCCAGCAGCCAAGAGGGTGACTCTAATGAAAAACTGTTTTTT. Translating it yields CASSQEGDSNEKLFF.

This chain links TRBV7-8 with TRBJ1-5; D gene ambiguous. The CDR3 consists of 16 residues. Trimming took off 5 bases at V and 1 base at J, with 15 bases between the two ends. The germline gives CDR1 SGHVS, CDR2 FQNEAQ. CDR3 DNA: TGTGCCAGCAGCGATAGGACCGGGATGAGCAATCAGCCCCAGCATTTT. Translated, it gives CASSDRTGMSNQPQHF.

This rearrangement joins TRBV6-5 to TRBJ1-6; unclear D gene. This CDR3 has 15 amino acids. V was pared by 8 bases and J by 0 bases, with 11 bases between. Germline lookup yields CDR1 MNHEY and CDR2 SVGAGI. The CDR3 DNA sequence: TGTGCCAGCTGTGTAGATAGCTCCTATAATTCACCCCTCCACTTT. The encoded protein is CASCVDSSYNSPLHF.

Comments on this clone: Sequence at one end of the junction differs from germline and may be a read error. V is TRBV27 and J is TRBJ2-7; D is unresolved. Germline V gene data show CDR1 as MNHEY and CDR2 as SMNVEV (reference sequence). CDR3 length: 13 amino acids. The CDR3 spells CASSWSSRYEQYF. CDR3 in DNA: TGTGCCAGTAGTTGGTCCAGCCGGTACGAGCAGTACTTC.

The CDR3 reads CASSVEWWDREGQYF. The CDR3 DNA reads as TGTGCCAGCAGCGTAGAGTGGTGGGACAGGGAAGGGCAGTACTTC. This rearrangement joins TRBV9 to TRBJ2-7, with 9 bases matching TRBD1. From germline, CDR1 is SGDLS and CDR2 YYNGEE. This CDR3 has 15 amino acids. Trimming at V came to 0 bases and at J to 9 bases, leaving 10 bases not matched to a gene. Looking up the rest from reference TRBV9 and TRBJ2-7 gives the full variable domain: DSGVTQTPKHLITATGQRVTLRCSPRSGDLSVYWYQQSLDQGLQFLIQYYNGEERAKGNILERFSAQQFPDLHSELNLSSLELGDSALYFCASSVEWWDREGQYFGPGTRLTVT.

CDR3 amino acids: CASSSPGGAYEQYF. CDR3 bases: TGTGCCAGCAGTTCCCCGGGCGGAGCCTACGAGCAGTACTTC. The rearrangement uses TRBV6-6 and TRBJ2-7; no clear D. Germline assignment: CDR1 MNHNY and CDR2 SVGAGI (reference sequence). This CDR3 spans 14 amino acids. Trimming took 4 bases from V and 2 from J, leaving 12 bases between them.

This rearrangement joins TRBV4-2 to TRBJ1-1; D call uncertain. Germline V gene data show CDR1 as LGHNA and CDR2 as YNFKEQ. The ends were cut back, 3 bases at V and 7 bases at J, with 9 bases in the middle. The CDR3 extends over 12 amino acids. The CDR3: CASSQGLSEAFF. CDR3 nucleotide sequence: TGTGCCAGCAGCCAGGGCTTGAGTGAAGCTTTCTTT.

The genes are TRBV13 and TRBJ1-6; D is ambiguous. The CDR3 totals 15 residues. Germline values: CDR1 PRHDT, CDR2 FYEKMQ (reference sequence). Trimming pared 5 bases from V and 9 bases from J, leaving 17 bases between. CDR3 nucleotides: TGTGCCAGCAGCCAGAATGCAGGTATGGGTTCACCCCTCCACTTT. This translates into CASSQNAGMGSPLHF.

The rearrangement joins TRBV9 to TRBJ2-2; 7 nucleotides line up with TRBD2. Germline loops: CDR1 SGDLS, CDR2 YYNGEE. This CDR3 region has 19 residues. Losses at the gene ends were 0 bases for V and 4 bases for J; bases not matched to a gene: 15. CDR3 loop: CASSVEAAGVNPGTGELFF. The CDR3 DNA is TGTGCCAGCAGCGTAGAGGCCGCGGGGGTCAACCCGGGCACCGGGGAGCTGTTTTTT. Drawing the rest from reference TRBV9 and TRBJ2-2, the complete variable domain is DSGVTQTPKHLITATGQRVTLRCSPRSGDLSVYWYQQSLDQGLQFLIQYYNGEERAKGNILERFSAQQFPDLHSELNLSSLELGDSALYFCASSVEAAGVNPGTGELFFGEGSRLTVL.

As regards this clone: Within the sample, other DNA sequences also encode this same CDR3. V is TRBV13 and J is TRBJ2-7; tentatively, D is TRBD1 (6 bases). Trimming shortened V by 5 bases and J by 1 base, and 12 bases separated the two germline ends. CDR1 PRHDT and CDR2 FYEKMQ come from the germline V gene (reference sequence). There are 14 residues in the CDR3. This CDR3 is CASSLSGQSYEQYF. DNA of the CDR3: TGTGCCAGCAGCCTATCGGGACAATCCTACGAGCAGTACTTC.

This clone appeared once. The V gene is TRBV15, the J gene TRBJ1-1; D gene ambiguous. V lost 3 bases and J lost 1, with 18 bases in between. Germline V gene data show CDR1 as LNHNV and CDR2 as YYDKDF (reference sequence). The CDR3 is 17 amino acids. In DNA, the CDR3 is TGTGCCACCAGCAGGTTAAGGGTTGGGAGCTCGAACACTGAAGCTTTCTTT. Encoded protein: CATSRLRVGSSNTEAFF.

V usage is TRBV13 and J usage is TRBJ2-7; 13 bases agree with TRBD2. V lost 5 bases and J lost 4; bases outside the gene matches: 11. This CDR3 has 17 residues. Germline CDR1 PRHDT, CDR2 FYEKMQ (reference sequence). Written as DNA, the CDR3 is TGTGCCAGCAGCCCTACCGGGACTAGCGGGGCCCATTACGAGCAGTACTTC. It yields the protein CASSPTGTSGAHYEQYF.

V and J are TRBV6-1 and TRBJ2-5; no firm D call. CDR3 length: 14 amino acids. The V and J ends lost 1 base and 5 bases respectively, with 11 bases between them. CDR1 and CDR2 from the germline V gene are MNHNS and SASEGT. The CDR3 loop is CASSEVVAWETQYF. In DNA, the CDR3 is TGTGCCAGCAGTGAAGTGGTAGCTTGGGAGACCCAGTACTTC.

J is TRBJ1-6 and V is TRBV15, with D possibly matching TRBD1 (6 bases). This CDR3 has 16 amino acids. Germline values: CDR1 LNHNV, CDR2 YYDKDF (reference sequence). V lost 0 bases and J lost 2, with 8 bases in between. CDR3 in DNA: TGTGCCACCAGCAGAGAGGGACAAGCCTATAATTCACCCCTCCACTTT. It encodes CATSREGQAYNSPLHF.

The chain joins TRBV7-2 to TRBJ2-7; D is unresolved. Germline V gene data show CDR1 as SGHTA and CDR2 as FQGNSA. The CDR3 totals 15 residues. V was cut by 4 bases and J by 1 base, with 14 bases left in between. The CDR3 region is CASSWYTGLSYEQYF. CDR3 DNA: TGTGCCAGCAGCTGGTATACGGGCTTATCCTACGAGCAGTACTTC.

V gene TRBV5-6 combines with J gene TRBJ2-1, with a possible D match to TRBD1 (5 bases). The CDR3 extends over 13 amino acids. Trimming removed 3 bases at V and 4 bases at J, with 8 bases between. The V gene's germline CDR1 is SGHDT and CDR2 YYEEEE. DNA for the CDR3: TGTGCCAGCAGCTGGGGCTATTACAATGAGCAGTTCTTC. Translation gives CASSWGYYNEQFF.

V is TRBV30 and J is TRBJ1-1; the match to TRBD1 covers 9 bases. This CDR3 spans 15 amino acids. Germline V gene data show CDR1 as GTSNPN and CDR2 as SVGIG (reference sequence). The V segment lost 5 bases and the J segment 2 bases; nucleotides outside the gene matches: 9. Here the CDR3 reads CAWGGDREGNTEAFF. For the CDR3, the DNA is TGTGCCTGGGGCGGGGACAGGGAGGGTAACACTGAAGCTTTCTTT.

V and J are TRBV7-9 and TRBJ2-5, with 9 bases identical to TRBD2. Germline CDR1 reads SEHNR; CDR2 reads FQNEAQ (reference sequence). V lost 5 bases, J lost 0 bases, and 16 bases stayed unmatched. The CDR3 runs to 19 residues. CDR3 residues: CASSKLVQREDPYQETQYF. CDR3 bases: TGTGCCAGCAGCAAACTGGTTCAGCGGGAGGATCCGTACCAAGAGACCCAGTACTTC. Supplemented by reference TRBV7-9 and TRBJ2-5, the full variable domain reads DTGVSQNPRHKITKRGQNVTFRCDPISEHNRLYWYRQTLGQGPEFLTYFQNEAQLEKSRLLSDRFSAERPKGSFSTLEIQRTEQGDSAMYLCASSKLVQREDPYQETQYFGPGTRLLVL.

The rearrangement links TRBV9 to TRBJ1-6; no clear D gene. CDR1 is SGDLS, CDR2 YYNGEE, per germline. V gave up 0 bases and J gave up 10 bases, with 8 bases separating them. The CDR3 spans 13 residues. The CDR3 region has the DNA TGTGCCAGCAGCGTAGGAAGTTCCTCACCCCTCCACTTT. It encodes CASSVGSSSPLHF.

This CDR3 is CASSQDREPSGLYYEQYF. CDR3 nucleotides: TGCGCCAGCAGCCAAGATCGGGAACCTAGCGGGCTTTACTACGAGCAGTACTTC. The chain has TRBV4-3 and TRBJ2-7; 8 positions agree with TRBD2. J lost 3 bases, V lost 0 bases, and 13 bases had no gene match. Per germline, CDR1 LGHNA and CDR2 YSLEER. The length of the CDR3 is 18 residues.

For this clone: Other DNA sequences from this sample encode an identical CDR3 as well. This chain uses TRBV9 with TRBJ1-1, with 8 bases aligning to TRBD1. CDR3 length: 14 residues. V shed 2 bases and J 5 bases; nucleotides not matched to a gene: 5. Germline V gene data show CDR1 as SGDLS and CDR2 as YYNGEE. This CDR3 reads CASSVGQGGTEAFF. The CDR3 DNA follows: TGTGCCAGCAGCGTCGGACAGGGCGGAACTGAAGCTTTCTTT.

The chain uses TRBV11-2 and TRBJ1-6; a weak D match, TRBD1 (6 bases). CDR3 length: 14 residues. V dropped 1 base and J dropped 10 bases, with 11 bases sitting between them. Germline assignment: CDR1 SGHAT and CDR2 FQNNGV. In DNA form, the CDR3 reads TGTGCCAGCAGCTTAGCAGGGGTATGGTCACCCCTCCACTTT. It encodes CASSLAGVWSPLHF.

The chain joins TRBV7-9 to TRBJ2-2, with 10 positions matching TRBD2. This CDR3 contains 17 residues. Trimming at V came to 7 bases and at J to 7 bases, leaving 15 bases not matched to a gene. Germline V gene sequence: CDR1 SEHNR, CDR2 FQNEAQ (reference sequence). CDR3 nucleotide sequence: TGTGCCAGCAACGCACCCCACCTAGCGGGAGAATTCGGGGAGCTGTTTTTT. It yields the protein CASNAPHLAGEFGELFF. Variable domain in full (rest from reference TRBV7-9 and TRBJ2-2): DTGVSQNPRHKITKRGQNVTFRCDPISEHNRLYWYRQTLGQGPEFLTYFQNEAQLEKSRLLSDRFSAERPKGSFSTLEIQRTEQGDSAMYLCASNAPHLAGEFGELFFGEGSRLTVL.

The chain is built from TRBV10-3 and TRBJ1-1; 7 nucleotides match TRBD1. With V trimmed by 10 bases and J by 0 bases, 5 bases remained unmatched. Germline-derived CDR1 and CDR2 are ENHRY and SYGVKD. The CDR3 runs to 13 residues. DNA of the CDR3: TGTGCCAGTGGGACAGCTTTGAACACTGAAGCTTTCTTT. Residues: CASGTALNTEAFF.